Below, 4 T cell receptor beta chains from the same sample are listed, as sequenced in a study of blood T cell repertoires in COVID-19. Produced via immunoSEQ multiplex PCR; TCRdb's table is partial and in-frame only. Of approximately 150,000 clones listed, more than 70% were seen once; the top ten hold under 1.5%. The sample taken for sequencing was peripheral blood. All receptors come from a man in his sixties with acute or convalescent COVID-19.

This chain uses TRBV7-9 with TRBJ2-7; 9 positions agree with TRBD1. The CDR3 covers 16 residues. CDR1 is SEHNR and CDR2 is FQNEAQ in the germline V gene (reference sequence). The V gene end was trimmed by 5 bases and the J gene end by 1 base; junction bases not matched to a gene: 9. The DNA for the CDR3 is TGTGCCAGCAGCCCTGGGGACAGGGCGAATTCCTACGAGCAGTACTTC. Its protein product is CASSPGDRANSYEQYF.

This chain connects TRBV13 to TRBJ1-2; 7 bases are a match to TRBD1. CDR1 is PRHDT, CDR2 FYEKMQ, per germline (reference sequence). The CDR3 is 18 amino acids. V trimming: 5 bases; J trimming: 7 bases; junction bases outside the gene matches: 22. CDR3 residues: CASSPPGGLTPLGVGYTF. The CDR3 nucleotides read TGTGCCAGCAGCCCCCCAGGGGGGCTTACCCCCTTGGGGGTTGGCTACACCTTC.

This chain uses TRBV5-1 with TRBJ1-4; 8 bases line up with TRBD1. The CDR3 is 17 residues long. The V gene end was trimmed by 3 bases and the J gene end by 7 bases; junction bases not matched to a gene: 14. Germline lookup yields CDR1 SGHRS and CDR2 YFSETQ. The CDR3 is CASSYGQGVFIREKLFF. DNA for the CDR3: TGCGCCAGCAGCTACGGACAGGGAGTCTTCATTCGTGAAAAACTGTTTTTT.

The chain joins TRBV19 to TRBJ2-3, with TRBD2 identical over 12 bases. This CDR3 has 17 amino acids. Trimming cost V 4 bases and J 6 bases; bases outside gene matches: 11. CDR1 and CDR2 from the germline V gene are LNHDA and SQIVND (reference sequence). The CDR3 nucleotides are TGTGCCAGTAGTACCCCCCTGGGGCTAGCGGGAGGGGATACGCAGTATTTT. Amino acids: CASSTPLGLAGGDTQYF.